The subject of this entry is one T cell receptor (beta chain). The target of this receptor is not known. No clone much larger than this one lies a single base away; base qualities are absent. This sample is drawn from a study of blood T cell repertoires in COVID-19 (dated by TCRdb to about 2020). With respect to the entire study: The collaborator samples originated in the United States, Italy and Spain and spanned the acute and convalescent phases of COVID-19. Where available, HLA class I and class II types were obtained from metadata supplied by the sample provider rather than from assay-based typing. The repertoires were made available in a free public database intended to serve as a resource for research on the immune response to SARS-CoV-2. The samples were drawn from the first 160 participants of the ongoing ImmuneRACE study and from 1,254 subjects provided by 6 global collaborators. Nearly every sample came with metadata listing a de-identified subject ID, COVID-19 status, age in years and sex. The material from the prospective study consisted of cDNA or gDNA derived from T cells, B-cell-depleted T cells, or PBMCs. Deeply sampled blood TCRbeta repertoires from subjects exposed to, actively infected with, or recovered from COVID-19 were included in the dataset. Study-level results and caveats: How much clinical and demographic metadata was included differed by source and by participant, and the metadata was provided uncurated.

Collaborating institutions collected whole blood in K2EDTA tubes following their own protocols. For TCRbeta analysis, collaborator samples were shipped as frozen whole blood, as isolated PBMCs, or as DNA extracted from either sample type. The immunoSEQ Assay, a bias-controlled multiplex PCR, was used to amplify TCRbeta CDR3 regions from genomic DNA. As for the authors' bioinformatics: Within the assay, amplification of reference gene primers was used to estimate how many nucleated cells each sample contained. To quantify the absolute abundance of each unique TCRbeta CDR3 rearrangement, sequence reads were collapsed and filtered. For each sample, productive Simpson clonality was calculated as the square root of Simpson's diversity index across productive rearrangements. The clones in this table, taken by TCRdb from immuneACCESS, are in-frame only. Not every clone is retained; where verified, under half of the shortfall comes from an unresolved V gene, and the cause of the rest is unknown. From that table come the V and J calls and clone size; the DNA was used to work out D and trimming. The sample data list about 100,000 clones, and 80% of these were observed just once. Of the sample, under 35% is held by the ten largest clones.

The TCR was taken from a man between 65 and 85 years old with active or convalescent COVID-19. Sequencing was done on a sample of peripheral blood.

The CDR3 in this case is CASRGQGAAGELFF. Read as DNA, the sequence is TGCGCCAGCAGGGGACAGGGGGCTGCCGGGGAGCTGTTTTTT. This sequence uses TRBV5-1 and TRBJ2-2; TRBD1 agrees with 12 junctional bases. Including cysteine and phenylalanine, the CDR3 has 14 amino acids. Only the CDR3 region is kept as DNA, spanning 42 bases read in frame from base 1. The V end gives up 5 bases and the J end 6 bases, leaving 2 bases in the junction not matched to a gene. Taken from the germline V gene, the CDR1 and CDR2 loops are SGHRS and YFSETQ.